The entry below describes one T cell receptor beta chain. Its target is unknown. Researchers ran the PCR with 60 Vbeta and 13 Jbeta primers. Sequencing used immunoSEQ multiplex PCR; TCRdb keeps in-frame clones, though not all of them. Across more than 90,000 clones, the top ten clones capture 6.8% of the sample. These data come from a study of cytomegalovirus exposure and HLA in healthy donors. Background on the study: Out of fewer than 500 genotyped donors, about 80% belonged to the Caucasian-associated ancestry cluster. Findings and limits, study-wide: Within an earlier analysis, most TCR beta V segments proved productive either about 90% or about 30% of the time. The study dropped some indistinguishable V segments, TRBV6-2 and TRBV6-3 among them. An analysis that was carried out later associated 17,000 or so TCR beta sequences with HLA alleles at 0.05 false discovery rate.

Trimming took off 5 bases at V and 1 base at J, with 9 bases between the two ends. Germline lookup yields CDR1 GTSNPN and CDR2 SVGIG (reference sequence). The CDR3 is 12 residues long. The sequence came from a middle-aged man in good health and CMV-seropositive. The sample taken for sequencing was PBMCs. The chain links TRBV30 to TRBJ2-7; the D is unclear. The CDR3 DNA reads TGTGCCTGGGTAGCAGATTCCTACGAGCAGTACTTC. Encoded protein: CAWVADSYEQYF.